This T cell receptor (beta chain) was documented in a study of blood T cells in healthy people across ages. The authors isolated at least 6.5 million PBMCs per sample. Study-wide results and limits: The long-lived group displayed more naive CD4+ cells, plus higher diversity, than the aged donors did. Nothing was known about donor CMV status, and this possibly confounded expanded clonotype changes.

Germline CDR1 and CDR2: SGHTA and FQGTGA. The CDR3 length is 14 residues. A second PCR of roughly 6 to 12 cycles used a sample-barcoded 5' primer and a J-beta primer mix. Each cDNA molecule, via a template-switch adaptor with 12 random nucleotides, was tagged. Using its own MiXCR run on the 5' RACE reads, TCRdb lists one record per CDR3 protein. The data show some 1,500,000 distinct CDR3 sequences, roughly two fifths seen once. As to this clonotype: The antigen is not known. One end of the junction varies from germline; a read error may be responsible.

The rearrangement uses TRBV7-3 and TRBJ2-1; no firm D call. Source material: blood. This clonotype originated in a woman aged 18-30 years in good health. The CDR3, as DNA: TGTACCAGCAGCTTAACAGCCCCGAACAATGAGCAGTTCTTC. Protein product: CTSSLTAPNNEQFF. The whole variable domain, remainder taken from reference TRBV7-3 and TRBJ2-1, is GAGVSQTPSNKVTEKGKYVELRCDPISGHTALYWYRQSLGQGPEFLIYFQGTGAADDSGLPNDRFFAVRPEGSVSTLKIQRTERGDSAVYLCTSSLTAPNNEQFFGPGTRLTVL.